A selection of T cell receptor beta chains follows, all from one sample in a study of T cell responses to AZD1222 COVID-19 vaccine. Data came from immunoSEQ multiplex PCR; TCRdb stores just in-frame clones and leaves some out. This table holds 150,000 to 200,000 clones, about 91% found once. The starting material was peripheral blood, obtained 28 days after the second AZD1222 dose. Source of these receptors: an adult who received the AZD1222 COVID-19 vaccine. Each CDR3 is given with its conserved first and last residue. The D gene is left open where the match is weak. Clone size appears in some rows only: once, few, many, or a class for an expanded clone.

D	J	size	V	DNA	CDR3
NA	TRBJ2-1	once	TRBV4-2	TGTGCCAGCAGCCAAGATATCGGACCGAGGAACCACAATGAGCAGTTCTTC	CASSQDIGPRNHNEQFF
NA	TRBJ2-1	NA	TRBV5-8	TGTGCCAGCAGCTTAGGGGTCGATACCTACAATGAGCAGTTCTTC	CASSLGVDTYNEQFF
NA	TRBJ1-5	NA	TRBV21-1	TGTGCCAGCTTACAGGGTCCCAATCAGCCCCAGCATTTT	CASLQGPNQPQHF
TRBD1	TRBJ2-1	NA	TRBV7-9	TGTGCCAGCAGCGACCAGAAGGGACAGGGGCGCTCCTACAATGAGCAGTTCTTC	CASSDQKGQGRSYNEQFF
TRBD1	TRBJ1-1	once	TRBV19	TGTGCCAGTAGTCTCGACAGGGACACTGAAGCTTTCTTT	CASSLDRDTEAFF
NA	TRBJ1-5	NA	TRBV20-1	TGCAGTGCTAGTAGGAGAGATCAGCCCCAGCATTTT	CSASRRDQPQHF
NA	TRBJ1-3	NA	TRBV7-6	TGTGCCAGCAGCTTAGGCTCCGTCTCTGGAAACACCATATATTTT	CASSLGSVSGNTIYF
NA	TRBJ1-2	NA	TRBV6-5	TGTGCCAGCAGGGGGGGGGTGTCCTATGGCTACACCTTC	CASRGGVSYGYTF
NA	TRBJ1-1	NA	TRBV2	TGTGCCAGCAGTGAACACAGGGATTTGGACACTGAAGCTTTCTTT	CASSEHRDLDTEAFF
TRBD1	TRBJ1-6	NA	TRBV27	TGTGCCAGCAGTTTGAACAGGGGTAATTCACCCCTCCACTTT	CASSLNRGNSPLHF
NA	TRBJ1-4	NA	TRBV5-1	TGCGCCAGCAGCTTGGGTGCGTCTAATGAAAAACTGTTTTTT	CASSLGASNEKLFF
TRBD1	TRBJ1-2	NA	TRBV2	TGTGCCAGCAGTCCCATACTAGAGACAGGGGCAGGCTACACCTTC	CASSPILETGAGYTF
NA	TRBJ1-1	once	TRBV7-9	TGTGCCAGCAGCTTAAGGGGCCAAAGGAACACTGAAGCTTTCTTT	CASSLRGQRNTEAFF
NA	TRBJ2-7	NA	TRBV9	TGTGCCAGCAGCGTATCGGGGGCCTACGAGCAGTACTTC	CASSVSGAYEQYF
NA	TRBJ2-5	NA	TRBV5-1	TGCGCCAGCAGCTTGGATCAGGTTTCAGAGACCCAGTACTTC	CASSLDQVSETQYF
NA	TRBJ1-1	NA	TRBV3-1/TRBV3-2	TGTGCCAGCAGCCGCAGTCTGAACACTGAAGCTTTCTTT	CASSRSLNTEAFF
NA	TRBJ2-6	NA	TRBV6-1	TGTGCCAGCAGTGAAGGACCATCCGGGGCCAACGTCCTGACTTTC	CASSEGPSGANVLTF
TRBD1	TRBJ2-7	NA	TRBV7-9	TGTGCCAGCAGCTTAGCGGGACAGGGTCAGTACTTC	CASSLAGQGQYF
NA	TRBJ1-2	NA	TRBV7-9	TGTGCCAGCAGCTTAGGAGGGGACGGAGCGGCCTATGGCTACACCTTC	CASSLGGDGAAYGYTF
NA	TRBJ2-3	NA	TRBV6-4	TGTGCCAGCAGTTCCGGGACGGGGGGCACAGATACGCAGTATTTT	CASSSGTGGTDTQYF
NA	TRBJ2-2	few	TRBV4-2	TGTGCCAGCAGCCCCCTACTGCGAGGGGAGCTGTTTTTT	CASSPLLRGELFF
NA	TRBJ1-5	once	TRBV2	TGTGCCATCGGGGAGACCGTCGGGTCTCAGCCCCAGCATTTT	CAIGETVGSQPQHF
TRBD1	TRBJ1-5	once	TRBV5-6	TGTGCCAGCAGCTTTGGGACAGACCACAATCAGCCCCAGCATTTT	CASSFGTDHNQPQHF
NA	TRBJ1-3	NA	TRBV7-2	TGTGCCAGCAGCTTAGCCAGTGGAAACACCATATATTTT	CASSLASGNTIYF
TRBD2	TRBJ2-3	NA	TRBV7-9	TGTGCCAGCAGCTTAGAGTGGATGCGGGGGGGTGCAGATACGCAGTATTTT	CASSLEWMRGGADTQYF
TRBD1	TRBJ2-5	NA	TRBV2	TGTGCCAGCAGAGTTGACAGGGTGCGAGAGACCCAGTACTTC	CASRVDRVRETQYF
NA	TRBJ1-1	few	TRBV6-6	TGTGCCAGCAGTCCGACCGGTTTGGGCACTGAAGCTTTCTTT	CASSPTGLGTEAFF
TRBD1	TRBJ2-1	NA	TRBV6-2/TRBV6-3	TGTGCCAGCAGTTGGGACAGCTCCTACAATGAGCAGTTCTTC	CASSWDSSYNEQFF
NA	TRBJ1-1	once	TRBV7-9	TGTGCCAGCAGCTTAAGGGACACGAACACTGAAGCTTTCTTT	CASSLRDTNTEAFF